The rows below give T cell receptor beta chains drawn from one sample of a study of radiotherapy plus CTLA-4 blockade in lung cancer. Clones were read by immunoSEQ multiplex PCR, and TCRdb kept only the in-frame ones, dropping some. The sample gives 80,000 to 100,000 clones, 65% to 85% of which show up once; around 3% is in the top ten. This specimen consisted of peripheral blood, obtained from a patient treated with radiotherapy plus ipilimumab. The receptors shown here come from a human donor with non-small cell lung cancer who had a partial response to radiotherapy plus ipilimumab. Some clones in this sample may be carry-over from other donors' samples. CDR3s include the opening cysteine and the closing phenylalanine or tryptophan. A D gene is named only where the DNA matches it firmly. Clone size appears in some rows only: once, few, many, or a class for an expanded clone.

v_call	clone_size	d_call	j_call	cdr3_nt	cdr3_aa
TRBV7-2	many	TRBD1	TRBJ1-4	TGTGCCAGCAGCTTGGATCCGGGACAGGGGAGGGAACTGTTTTTT	CASSLDPGQGRELFF
TRBV27	-	-	TRBJ1-2	TGTGCCAGCAGTTTATCGTGGCAGGGCTATGGCTACACCTTC	CASSLSWQGYGYTF
TRBV28	-	TRBD1	TRBJ1-6	TGTGCCAGCAGTACTGGGACAGATTCTTATAATTCACCCCTCCACTTT	CASSTGTDSYNSPLHF
TRBV6-5	-	-	TRBJ1-1	TGTGCCAGCAGAATTGAGATGAACACTGAAGCTTTCTTT	CASRIEMNTEAFF
TRBV5-1	-	TRBD2	TRBJ2-1	TGCGCCAGCAGCTTGGTAGCGGGGGTTTCCTACAATGAGCAGTTCTTC	CASSLVAGVSYNEQFF
TRBV6-5	-	-	TRBJ2-7	TGTGCCAGCAGTTACTCGAGCAGGGGCTACGAGCAGTACTTC	CASSYSSRGYEQYF
TRBV7-9	-	TRBD1	TRBJ2-7	TGTGCCAGCAGCTTCGGGCAGGGGGCGGGGGAGCAGTACTTC	CASSFGQGAGEQYF
TRBV19	-	TRBD1	TRBJ1-5	TGTGCCAGTAGTTCCAGGACAGGGTGGAGGTTTAAGGGCAATCAGCCCCAGCATTTT	CASSSRTGWRFKGNQPQHF
TRBV4-3	-	-	TRBJ2-1	TGCGCCAGCAGCCCAACTAGAAGCTCCTACAATGAGCAGTTCTTC	CASSPTRSSYNEQFF
TRBV28	-	-	TRBJ2-5	TGTGCCAGCAGTTTTCGGTACCAAGAGACCCAGTACTTC	CASSFRYQETQYF
TRBV5-6	-	-	TRBJ1-1	TGTGCCAGCAGCTTGTCAGATAATGAAGCTTTCTTT	CASSLSDNEAFF
TRBV28	-	TRBD2	TRBJ2-3	TGTGCCAGCAGTCCCTCACTAGCGGGGTTAGGGTATACGCAGTATTTT	CASSPSLAGLGYTQYF
TRBV28	once	-	TRBJ2-7	TGTGCCAGCAGTCTCAGGGGATCGACCTACGAGCAGTACTTC	CASSLRGSTYEQYF
TRBV5-8	-	TRBD2	TRBJ2-3	TGTGCCAGCAGCAAGGGGTCACTAGCGGGAGCAGATACGCAGTATTTT	CASSKGSLAGADTQYF
TRBV6-5	-	-	TRBJ1-5	TGTGCCAGCAGTTACAGGGGAGGGAATCAGCCCCAGCATTTT	CASSYRGGNQPQHF
TRBV7-6	-	TRBD2	TRBJ2-7	TGTGCCAGCAGCCTGTGGACTAGCGGACTTAACTACGAGCAGTACTTC	CASSLWTSGLNYEQYF
TRBV2	once	-	TRBJ2-2	TGTGCCAGCAGGGCAAGCCAGGGGATCACCGGGGAGCTGTTTTTT	CASRASQGITGELFF
TRBV11-3	-	TRBD1	TRBJ2-7	TGTGCCAGCAGCGCCGACCGGGACAGGGAAGAGCAGTACTTC	CASSADRDREEQYF
TRBV28	-	-	TRBJ2-5	TGTGCCAGCAGTTCCCCTGGCCTTCGTGGAGGGGGGGAAGAGACCCAGTACTTC	CASSSPGLRGGGEETQYF
TRBV5-1	-	TRBD2	TRBJ2-7	TGCGCCAGCAGCTTTGGCGCGGGGGGTACCTACGAGCAGTACTTC	CASSFGAGGTYEQYF
TRBV4-1	few	-	TRBJ1-4	TGCGCCAGCAGCCAAGAGAGGACGGGGACTAATGAAAAACTGTTTTTT	CASSQERTGTNEKLFF
TRBV11-2	-	TRBD2	TRBJ2-3	TGTGCCAGCAGCCGGACTAGCGTAAATACGCAGTATTTT	CASSRTSVNTQYF
TRBV28	-	-	TRBJ1-2	TGTGCCAGCAGTCTGTACTATGGCTACACCTTC	CASSLYYGYTF
TRBV4-2	few	TRBD1	TRBJ2-7	TGTGCCAGCAGCTTGGGGGGACAGGGCTCGCCGGGCGAGCAGTACTTC	CASSLGGQGSPGEQYF
TRBV9	-	TRBD2	TRBJ2-1	TGTGCCAGCTCGGTTTGGGCTAGCGGCTACAATGAGCAGTTCTTC	CASSVWASGYNEQFF
TRBV19	-	TRBD2	TRBJ2-3	TGTGCCAGTAGTGCCCTAGCGGGGGACACAGATACGCAGTATTTT	CASSALAGDTDTQYF
TRBV19	-	-	TRBJ1-1	TGTGCCAGTAGTATGGGTACAGGGAACACTGAAGCTTTCTTT	CASSMGTGNTEAFF
TRBV7-6	once	-	TRBJ1-1	TGTGCCAGCAGCTCGGGACTAGCAAACACTGAAGCTTTCTTT	CASSSGLANTEAFF
TRBV5-4	-	TRBD1	TRBJ1-1	TGTGCCAGCAGCTTGGACCCGTCCGGGACAGGGGATTCAGCTTTCTTT	CASSLDPSGTGDSAFF
TRBV6-1	-	TRBD1	TRBJ1-1	TGTGCCAGCAGTGAGAGGGGGCGGAGGGGGACTGAAGCTTTCTTT	CASSERGRRGTEAFF
TRBV7-6	-	-	TRBJ1-4	TGTGCCAGCAGCTTACTAGGGGCCACGTTAAATGAAAAACTGTTTTTT	CASSLLGATLNEKLFF
TRBV6-5	-	-	TRBJ1-1	TGTGCCAGCAGCCGCGGGAGGACTGAAGCTTTCTTT	CASSRGRTEAFF
TRBV5-1	many	-	TRBJ2-3	TGCGCCAGCAGCCCCCACACTACTAGCACAGATACGCAGTATTTT	CASSPHTTSTDTQYF
TRBV9	-	TRBD1	TRBJ1-1	TGTGCCAGCAGCGCCGGGACAGTCGACACTGAAGCTTTCTTT	CASSAGTVDTEAFF